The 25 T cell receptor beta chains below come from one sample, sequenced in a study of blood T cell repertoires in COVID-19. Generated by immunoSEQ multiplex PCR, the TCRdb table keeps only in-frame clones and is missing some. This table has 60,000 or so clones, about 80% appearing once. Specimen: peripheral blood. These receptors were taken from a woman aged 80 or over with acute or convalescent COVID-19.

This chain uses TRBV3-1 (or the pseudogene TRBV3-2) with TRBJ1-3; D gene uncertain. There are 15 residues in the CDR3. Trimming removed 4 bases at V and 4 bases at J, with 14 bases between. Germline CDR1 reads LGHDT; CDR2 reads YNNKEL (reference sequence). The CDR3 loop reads CASSPPVGRGNTIYF. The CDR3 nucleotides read TGTGCCAGCAGCCCTCCAGTGGGGAGAGGAAACACCATATATTTT.

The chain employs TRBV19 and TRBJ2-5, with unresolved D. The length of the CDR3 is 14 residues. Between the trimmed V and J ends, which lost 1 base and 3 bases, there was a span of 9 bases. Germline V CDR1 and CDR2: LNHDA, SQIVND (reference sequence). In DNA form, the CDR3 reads TGTGCCAGTAGTATAGTAGATGGAGAAGAGACCCAGTACTTC. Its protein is CASSIVDGEETQYF.

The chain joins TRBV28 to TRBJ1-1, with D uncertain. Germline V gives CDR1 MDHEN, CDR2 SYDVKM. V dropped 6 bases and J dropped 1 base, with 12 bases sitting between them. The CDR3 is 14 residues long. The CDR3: CASRWAPKNTEAFF. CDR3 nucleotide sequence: TGTGCCAGCAGGTGGGCCCCCAAGAACACTGAAGCTTTCTTT.

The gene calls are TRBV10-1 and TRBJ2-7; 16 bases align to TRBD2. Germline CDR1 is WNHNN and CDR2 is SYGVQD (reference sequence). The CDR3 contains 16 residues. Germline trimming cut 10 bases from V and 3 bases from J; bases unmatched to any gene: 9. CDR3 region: CATSGTSGRGDYEQYF. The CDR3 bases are TGCGCCACCTCCGGGACTAGCGGGAGGGGCGACTACGAGCAGTACTTC.

This CDR3 reads CASSQVGTAYNEKLFF. The DNA for the CDR3 is TGTGCCAGCAGCCAAGTCGGGACAGCCTATAATGAAAAACTGTTTTTT. The chain joins TRBV4-2 to TRBJ1-4; 7 bases match TRBD1. The ends lost 1 base at V and 4 bases at J; junction bases unmatched: 6. This CDR3 is built from 16 residues. CDR1 and CDR2 (germline): LGHNA, YNFKEQ.

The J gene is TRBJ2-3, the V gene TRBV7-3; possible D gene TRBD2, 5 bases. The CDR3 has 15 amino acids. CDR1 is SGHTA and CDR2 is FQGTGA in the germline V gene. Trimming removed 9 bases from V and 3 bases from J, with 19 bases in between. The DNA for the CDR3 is TGTGCCAGAGCTCTTCACGGGATATGGACAGATACGCAGTATTTT. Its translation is CARALHGIWTDTQYF.

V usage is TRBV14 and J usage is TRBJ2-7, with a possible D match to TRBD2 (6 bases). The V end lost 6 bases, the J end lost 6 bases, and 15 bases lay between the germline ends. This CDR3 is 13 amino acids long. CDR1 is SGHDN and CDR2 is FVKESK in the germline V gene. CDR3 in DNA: TGTGCCAGCAGTCTCGGAGGGAGGTCCGAGCAGTACTTC. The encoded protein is CASSLGGRSEQYF.

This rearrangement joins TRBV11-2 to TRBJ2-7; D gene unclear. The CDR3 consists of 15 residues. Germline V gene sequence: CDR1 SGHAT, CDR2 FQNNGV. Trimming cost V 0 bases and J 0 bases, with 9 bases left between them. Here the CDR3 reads CASSLELPSSYEQYF. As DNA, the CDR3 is TGTGCCAGCAGCTTAGAACTCCCAAGCTCCTACGAGCAGTACTTC.

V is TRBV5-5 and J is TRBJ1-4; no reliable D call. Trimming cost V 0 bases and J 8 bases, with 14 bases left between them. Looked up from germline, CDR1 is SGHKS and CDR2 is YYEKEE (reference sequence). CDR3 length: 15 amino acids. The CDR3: CASSLAGGVREKLFF. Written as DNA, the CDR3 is TGTGCCAGCAGCTTGGCAGGCGGGGTCCGCGAAAAACTGTTTTTT.

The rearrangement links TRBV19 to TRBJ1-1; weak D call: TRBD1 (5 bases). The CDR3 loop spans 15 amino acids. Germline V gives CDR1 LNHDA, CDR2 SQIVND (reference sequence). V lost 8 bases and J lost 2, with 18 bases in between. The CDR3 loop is CASRQRAEPNTEAFF. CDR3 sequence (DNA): TGTGCCAGTCGACAGCGGGCGGAGCCAAACACTGAAGCTTTCTTT. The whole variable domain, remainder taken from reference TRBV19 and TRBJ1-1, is DGGITQSPKYLFRKEGQNVTLSCEQNLNHDAMYWYRQDPGQGLRLIYYSQIVNDFQKGDIAEGYSVSREKKESFPLTVTSAQKNPTAFYLCASRQRAEPNTEAFFGQGTRLTVV.

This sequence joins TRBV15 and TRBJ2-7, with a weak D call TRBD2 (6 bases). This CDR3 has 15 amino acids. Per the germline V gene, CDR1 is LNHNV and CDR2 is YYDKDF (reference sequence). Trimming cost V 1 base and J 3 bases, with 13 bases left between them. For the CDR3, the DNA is TGTGCCACCAGCAGAGGCGGTGGAGGGAGCTACGAGCAGTACTTC. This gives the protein CATSRGGGGSYEQYF.

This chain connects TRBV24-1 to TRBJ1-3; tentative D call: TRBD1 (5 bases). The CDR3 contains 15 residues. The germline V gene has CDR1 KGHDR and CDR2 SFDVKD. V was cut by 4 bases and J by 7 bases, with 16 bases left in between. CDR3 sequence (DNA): TGTGCCACCAGTGACCAAGACAGACGAGGCAACACCATATATTTT. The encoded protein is CATSDQDRRGNTIYF.

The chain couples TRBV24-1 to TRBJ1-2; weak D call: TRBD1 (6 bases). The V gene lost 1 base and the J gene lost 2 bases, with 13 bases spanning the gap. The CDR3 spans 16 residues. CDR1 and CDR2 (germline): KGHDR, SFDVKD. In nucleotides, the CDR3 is TGTGCCACCAGTGATTTAGGGCAGGGGCCGAACTATGGCTACACCTTC. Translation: CATSDLGQGPNYGYTF.

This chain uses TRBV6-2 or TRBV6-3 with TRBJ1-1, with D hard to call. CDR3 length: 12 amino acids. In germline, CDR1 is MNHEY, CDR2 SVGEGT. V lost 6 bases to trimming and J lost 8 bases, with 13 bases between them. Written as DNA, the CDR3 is TGTGCCAGCAGCGAGAAGACTAAAGAAGCTTTCTTT. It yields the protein CASSEKTKEAFF.

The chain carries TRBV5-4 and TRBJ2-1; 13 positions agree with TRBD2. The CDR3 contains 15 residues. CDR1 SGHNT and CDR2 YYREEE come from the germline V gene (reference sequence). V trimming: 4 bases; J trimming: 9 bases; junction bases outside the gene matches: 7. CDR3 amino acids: CASSPLAGGPGEQFF. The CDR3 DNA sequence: TGTGCCAGCAGCCCACTAGCGGGGGGGCCCGGTGAGCAGTTCTTC.

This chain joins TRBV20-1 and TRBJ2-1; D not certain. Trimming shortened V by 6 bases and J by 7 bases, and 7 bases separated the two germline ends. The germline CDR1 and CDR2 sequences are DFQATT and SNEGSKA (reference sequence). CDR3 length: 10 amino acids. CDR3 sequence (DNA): TGCAGTGCCAAGAGGAATGAGCAGTTCTTC. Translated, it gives CSAKRNEQFF.

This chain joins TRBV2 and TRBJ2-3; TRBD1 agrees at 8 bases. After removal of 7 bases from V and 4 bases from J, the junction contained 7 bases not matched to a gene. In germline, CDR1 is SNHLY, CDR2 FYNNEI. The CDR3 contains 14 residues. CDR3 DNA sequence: TGTGCCAGCAAAAGAGACAGGGGCGCAGATACGCAGTATTTT. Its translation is CASKRDRGADTQYF.

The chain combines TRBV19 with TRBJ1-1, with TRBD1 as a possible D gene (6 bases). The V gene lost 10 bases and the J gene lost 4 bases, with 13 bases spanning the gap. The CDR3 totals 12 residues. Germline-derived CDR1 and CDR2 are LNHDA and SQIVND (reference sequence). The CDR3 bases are TGTGCCACATGGCGCAGGGGCACTGAAGCTTTCTTT. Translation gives CATWRRGTEAFF.

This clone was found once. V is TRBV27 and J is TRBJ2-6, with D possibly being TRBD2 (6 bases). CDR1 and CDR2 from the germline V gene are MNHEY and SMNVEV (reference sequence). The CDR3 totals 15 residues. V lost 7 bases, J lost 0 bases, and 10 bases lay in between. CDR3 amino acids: CASTWGVSGANVLTF. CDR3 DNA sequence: TGTGCCAGCACCTGGGGGGTCTCTGGGGCCAACGTCCTGACTTTC. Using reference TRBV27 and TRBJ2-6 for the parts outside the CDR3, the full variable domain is EAQVTQNPRYLITVTGKKLTVTCSQNMNHEYMSWYRQDPGLGLRQIYYSMNVEVTDKGDVPEGYKVSRKEKRNFPLILESPSPNQTSLYFCASTWGVSGANVLTFGAGSRLTVL.

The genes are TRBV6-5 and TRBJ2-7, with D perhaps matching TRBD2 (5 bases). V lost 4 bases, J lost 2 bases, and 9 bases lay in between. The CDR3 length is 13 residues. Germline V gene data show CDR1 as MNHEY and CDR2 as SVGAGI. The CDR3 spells CASSWELTYEQYF. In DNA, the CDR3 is TGTGCCAGCAGTTGGGAGCTTACCTACGAGCAGTACTTC.

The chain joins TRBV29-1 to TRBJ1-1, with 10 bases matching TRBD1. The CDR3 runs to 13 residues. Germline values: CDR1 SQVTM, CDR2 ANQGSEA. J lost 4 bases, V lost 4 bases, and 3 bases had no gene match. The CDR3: CSVVGTGATEAFF. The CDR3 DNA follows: TGCAGCGTTGTCGGGACAGGGGCCACTGAAGCTTTCTTT.

As DNA, the CDR3 is TGTGCCAGCAGTGTTCAACCAAGCCCTGATCAGCCCCAGCATTTT. Encoded protein: CASSVQPSPDQPQHF. The chain is built from TRBV2 and TRBJ1-5; D not resolved. There are 15 residues in the CDR3. The V gene lost 4 bases and the J gene lost 5 bases, with 15 bases spanning the gap. Germline V CDR1 and CDR2: SNHLY, FYNNEI.

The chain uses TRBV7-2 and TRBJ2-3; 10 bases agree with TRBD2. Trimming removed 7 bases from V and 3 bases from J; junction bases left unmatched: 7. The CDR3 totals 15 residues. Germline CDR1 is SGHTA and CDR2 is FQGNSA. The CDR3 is CASKQEGLATDTQYF. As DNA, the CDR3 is TGTGCCAGCAAGCAGGAGGGACTAGCGACAGATACGCAGTATTTT.

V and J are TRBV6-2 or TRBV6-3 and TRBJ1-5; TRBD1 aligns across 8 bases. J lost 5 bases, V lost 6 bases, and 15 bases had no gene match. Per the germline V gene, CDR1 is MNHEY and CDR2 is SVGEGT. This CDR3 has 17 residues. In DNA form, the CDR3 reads TGTGCCAGCAGCCCTGGCGGGCAGGGGGCACAACATCAGCCCCAGCATTTT. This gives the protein CASSPGGQGAQHQPQHF.

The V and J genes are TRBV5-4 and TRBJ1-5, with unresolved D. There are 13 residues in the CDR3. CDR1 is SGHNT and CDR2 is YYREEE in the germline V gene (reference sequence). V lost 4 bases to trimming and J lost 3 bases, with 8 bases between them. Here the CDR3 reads CASSGQPNQPQHF. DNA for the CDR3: TGTGCCAGCAGCGGGCAGCCCAATCAGCCCCAGCATTTT. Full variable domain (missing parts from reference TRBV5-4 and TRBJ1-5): ETGVTQSPTHLIKTRGQQVTLRCSSQSGHNTVSWYQQALGQGPQFIFQYYREEENGRGNFPPRFSGLQFPNYSSELNVNALELDDSALYLCASSGQPNQPQHFGDGTRLSIL.